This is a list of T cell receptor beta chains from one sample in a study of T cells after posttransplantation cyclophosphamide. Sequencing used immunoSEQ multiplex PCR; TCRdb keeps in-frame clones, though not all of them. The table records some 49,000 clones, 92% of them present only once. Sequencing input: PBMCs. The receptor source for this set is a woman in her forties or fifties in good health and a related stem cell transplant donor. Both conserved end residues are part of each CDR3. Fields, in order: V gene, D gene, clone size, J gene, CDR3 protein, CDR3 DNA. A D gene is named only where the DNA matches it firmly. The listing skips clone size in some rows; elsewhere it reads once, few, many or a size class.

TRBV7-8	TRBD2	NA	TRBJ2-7	CASSLTGTSGSQQYF	TGTGCCAGCAGCTTAACCGGGACTAGCGGGAGTCAGCAGTACTTC
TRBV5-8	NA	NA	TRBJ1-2	CASSLRRWQANGYTF	TGTGCCAGCAGCCTCAGAAGGTGGCAGGCTAATGGCTACACCTTC
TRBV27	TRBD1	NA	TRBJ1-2	CASSRTGAYGYTF	TGTGCCAGCAGCCGTACAGGGGCCTACGGCTACACCTTC
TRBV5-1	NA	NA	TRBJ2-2	CASSLVRGTGELFF	TGCGCCAGCAGCTTGGTCAGGGGCACCGGGGAGCTGTTTTTT
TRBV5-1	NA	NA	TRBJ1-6	CASSSDSNNSPLHF	TGCGCCAGCAGCTCAGACAGTAATAATTCACCCCTCCACTTT
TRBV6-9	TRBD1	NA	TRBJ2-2	CASSFSGTGNTGELFF	TGTGCCAGCAGTTTTTCCGGGACAGGGAACACCGGGGAGCTGTTTTTT
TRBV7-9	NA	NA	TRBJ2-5	CASSLGVRVEETQYF	TGTGCCAGCAGCTTAGGCGTACGGGTGGAAGAGACCCAGTACTTC
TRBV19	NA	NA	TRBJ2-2	CASSTGVATGELFF	TGTGCCAGTTCGACGGGGGTGGCAACCGGGGAGCTGTTTTTT
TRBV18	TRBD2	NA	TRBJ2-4	CASSILAGGPSLAKNIQYF	TGTGCCAGCTCAATCCTAGCGGGAGGGCCTTCGCTAGCCAAAAACATTCAGTACTTC
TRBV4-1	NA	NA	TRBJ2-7	CASSQDGVGSSYEQYF	TGCGCCAGCAGCCAAGACGGGGTCGGGAGCTCCTACGAGCAGTACTTC
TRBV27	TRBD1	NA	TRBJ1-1	CASSSKTGWNEAFF	TGTGCCAGCAGTTCCAAGACAGGGTGGAATGAAGCTTTCTTT
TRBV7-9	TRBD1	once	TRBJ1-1	CASSAQGDTEAFF	TGTGCCAGCAGCGCCCAGGGGGACACTGAAGCTTTCTTT
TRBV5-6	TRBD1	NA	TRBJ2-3	CASSTTGGVTDTQYF	TGTGCCAGCAGCACGACAGGGGGCGTCACAGATACGCAGTATTTT
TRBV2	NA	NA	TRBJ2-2	CASSAGQTMNTGELFF	TGTGCCAGCAGCGCGGGACAGACGATGAACACCGGGGAGCTGTTTTTT